Sequencing of this T cell receptor (beta chain) was carried out in a study of control samples from healthy donors and cancer patients. The repertoire was sequenced with immunoSEQ multiplex PCR; TCRdb's copy has only in-frame clones and lacks some. The sample shows fewer than 120,000 clones, roughly 90% of them seen only once. CDR1 and CDR2 from the germline V gene are LGHNA and YSLEER. V shed 0 bases and J shed 5 bases, with 9 bases lying between them. This CDR3 region has 14 residues. Material: PBMCs. V is TRBV4-3 and J is TRBJ2-3; D may be TRBD1 or TRBD2 (5 bases each). The TCR comes from a woman aged 60 to 75 with lung cancer. Here the CDR3 reads CASSQDLGGDTQYF. In nucleotides, the CDR3 is TGCGCCAGCAGCCAAGATCTTGGGGGAGATACGCAGTATTTT.